This record covers a single T cell receptor (beta chain). Its specificity is unknown. CDR3 size: 15 residues. The V end was cut by 1 base, the J end by 5 bases, with 13 bases between. Germline assignment: CDR1 SGDLS and CDR2 YYNGEE. The sample belongs to a study of T cell responses to AZD1222 COVID-19 vaccine. The assay was immunoSEQ multiplex PCR, and TCRdb's table has in-frame clones only and misses some. The table includes some 130,000 clones, roughly 90% detected once. Broader study findings: Most donors were white British and more were female, and clonal diversity was possibly underestimated. At baseline, seropositivity was found in only a handful of AZD1222 recipients. Spike-specific TCR breadth rose after two AZD1222 doses, and depth rose as well. Distributed over spike, vaccine-associated CD4 TCRs predominated at 160-218 and 743-854.

The chain joins TRBV9 to TRBJ2-1; D gene ambiguous. The TCR originated in an adult who received the AZD1222 COVID-19 vaccine. The specimen comprised peripheral blood, sampled 28 days after the second AZD1222 dose. In DNA, the CDR3 is TGTGCCAGCAGCGTATGGAATGGGATAGACAATGAGCAGTTCTTC. Protein sequence: CASSVWNGIDNEQFF.